These 8 T cell receptor beta chains originate from one sample sequenced in a study of control samples from healthy donors and cancer patients. This table comes from immunoSEQ multiplex PCR, and its TCRdb copy is limited to in-frame clones, with some not included. The sample holds some 100,000 clones, around 88% seen once. The specimen was blood. All receptors come from a woman between 50 and 59 years old in good health.

The chain recombines TRBV3-1 (or the pseudogene TRBV3-2) with TRBJ1-2; the D is unclear. Trimming removed 0 bases at V and 8 bases at J, with 19 bases between. The CDR3 length is 16 residues. Per the germline V gene, CDR1 is LGHDT and CDR2 is YNNKEL (reference sequence). The CDR3: CASSQEGDRPTRGYTF. The CDR3 nucleotides are TGTGCCAGCAGCCAAGAGGGAGATAGGCCTACAAGGGGCTACACCTTC.

The rearrangement uses TRBV10-3 and TRBJ1-1; TRBD1 matches 7 bases. CDR1 and CDR2 (germline): ENHRY, SYGVKD. This CDR3 has 13 residues. V was pared by 6 bases and J by 2 bases, with 3 bases of the junction left unmatched. CDR3 bases: TGTGCCATCAGCCGGGACAGTAACACTGAAGCTTTCTTT. Protein: CAISRDSNTEAFF.

This clone appeared a few times. The chain joins TRBV19 to TRBJ2-5; D is unresolved. CDR3 length: 14 residues. Trimming removed 2 bases from V and 7 bases from J, with 14 bases in between. The germline CDR1 and CDR2 sequences are LNHDA and SQIVND (reference sequence). The CDR3 DNA sequence: TGTGCCAGTAGTATAATGTCCGGGTCAGGGACCCAGTACTTC. This sequence encodes CASSIMSGSGTQYF. The full variable domain, rest sourced from reference TRBV19 and TRBJ2-5, is DGGITQSPKYLFRKEGQNVTLSCEQNLNHDAMYWYRQDPGQGLRLIYYSQIVNDFQKGDIAEGYSVSREKKESFPLTVTSAQKNPTAFYLCASSIMSGSGTQYFGPGTRLLVL.

V and J are TRBV4-2 and TRBJ2-2, with TRBD2 matching 11 bases. The germline CDR1 and CDR2 sequences are LGHNA and YNFKEQ. V shed 2 bases and J 1 base; nucleotides not matched to a gene: 9. This CDR3 has 19 amino acids. The CDR3 nucleotides read TGTGCCAGCAGCCAACCTCTTTCTACTAGCGGGGGGAACACCGGGGAGCTGTTTTTT. This encodes CASSQPLSTSGGNTGELFF.

The chain uses TRBV3-1 (or the pseudogene TRBV3-2) and TRBJ2-1, with D possibly matching TRBD1 (5 bases). Germline CDR1 is LGHDT and CDR2 is YNNKEL (reference sequence). Trimming pared 3 bases from V and 7 bases from J, leaving 22 bases between. The CDR3 covers 17 residues. CDR3 bases: TGTGCCAGCAGCCAGGGGCGGTCGGGCTGGGTTGGGAATGAGCAGTTCTTC. This encodes CASSQGRSGWVGNEQFF.

The chain links TRBV4-1 to TRBJ1-2; D is uncertain. From germline, CDR1 is MGHRA and CDR2 YSYEKL. The length of the CDR3 is 15 residues. V was shortened by 0 bases and J by 8 bases, with 16 bases between the two germline ends. DNA for the CDR3: TGCGCCAGCAGCCAAGATTACGTGGTTCTTAGGGGCTACACCTTC. Protein product: CASSQDYVVLRGYTF.

The chain couples TRBV19 to TRBJ2-3; unclear D gene. The V and J ends lost 5 bases and 6 bases respectively, with 15 bases between them. This CDR3 comprises 14 residues. Looked up from germline, CDR1 is LNHDA and CDR2 is SQIVND (reference sequence). The CDR3 DNA is TGTGCCAGTAGTGCTGGTCCTCTCGGGGATACGCAGTATTTT. Translating gives CASSAGPLGDTQYF.

V is TRBV7-9 and J is TRBJ2-3, with a tentative D call TRBD2 (6 bases). The CDR3 loop spans 14 amino acids. CDR1 and CDR2 (germline): SEHNR, FQNEAQ (reference sequence). V was pared by 6 bases and J by 4 bases, with 14 bases between. This CDR3 reads CASSRRERPDTQYF. The CDR3 bases are TGTGCCAGCAGTCGGAGGGAGCGGCCAGATACGCAGTATTTT.